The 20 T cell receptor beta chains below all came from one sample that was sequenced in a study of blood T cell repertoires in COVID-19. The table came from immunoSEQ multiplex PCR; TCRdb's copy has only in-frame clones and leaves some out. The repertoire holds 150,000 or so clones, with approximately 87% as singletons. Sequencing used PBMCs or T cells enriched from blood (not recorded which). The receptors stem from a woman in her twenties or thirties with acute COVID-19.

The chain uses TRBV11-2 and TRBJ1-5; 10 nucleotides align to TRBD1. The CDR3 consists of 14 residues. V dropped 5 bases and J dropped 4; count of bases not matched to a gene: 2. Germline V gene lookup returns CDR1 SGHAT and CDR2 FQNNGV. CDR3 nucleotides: TGTGCCAGCAGCGAGGGACAGGGGAATCAGCCCCAGCATTTT. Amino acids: CASSEGQGNQPQHF. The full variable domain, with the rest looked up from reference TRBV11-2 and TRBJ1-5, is EAGVAQSPRYKIIEKRQSVAFWCNPISGHATLYWYQQILGQGPKLLIQFQNNGVVDDSQLPKDRFSAERLKGVDSTLKIQPAKLEDSAVYLCASSEGQGNQPQHFGDGTRLSIL.

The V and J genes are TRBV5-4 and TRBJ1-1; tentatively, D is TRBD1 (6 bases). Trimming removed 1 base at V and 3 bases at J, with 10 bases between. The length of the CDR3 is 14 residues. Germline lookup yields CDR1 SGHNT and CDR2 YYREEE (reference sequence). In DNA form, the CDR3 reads TGTGCCAGCAGCTTGACAGGGATTCACACTGAAGCTTTCTTT. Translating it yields CASSLTGIHTEAFF.

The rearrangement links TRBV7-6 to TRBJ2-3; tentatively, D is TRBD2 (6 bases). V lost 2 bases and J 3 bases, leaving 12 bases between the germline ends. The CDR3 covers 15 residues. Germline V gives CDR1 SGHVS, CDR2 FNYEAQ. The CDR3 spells CASSLMFGGTDTQYF. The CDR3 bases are TGTGCCAGCAGCTTAATGTTTGGGGGGACAGATACGCAGTATTTT.

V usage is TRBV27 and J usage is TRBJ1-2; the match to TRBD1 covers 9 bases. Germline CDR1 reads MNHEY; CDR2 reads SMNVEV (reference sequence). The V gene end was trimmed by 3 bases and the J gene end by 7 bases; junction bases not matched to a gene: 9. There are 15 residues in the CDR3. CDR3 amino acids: CASSFGRTGVGGYTF. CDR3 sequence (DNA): TGTGCCAGCAGTTTCGGAAGGACAGGGGTTGGTGGCTACACCTTC.

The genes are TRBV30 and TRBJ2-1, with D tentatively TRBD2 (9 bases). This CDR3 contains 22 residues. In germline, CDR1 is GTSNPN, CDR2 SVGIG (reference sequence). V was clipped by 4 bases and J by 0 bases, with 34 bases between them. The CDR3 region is CAWMRDRWDQREVESSYNEQFF. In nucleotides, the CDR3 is TGTGCCTGGATGAGGGACAGGTGGGATCAGCGGGAGGTGGAAAGCTCCTACAATGAGCAGTTCTTC.

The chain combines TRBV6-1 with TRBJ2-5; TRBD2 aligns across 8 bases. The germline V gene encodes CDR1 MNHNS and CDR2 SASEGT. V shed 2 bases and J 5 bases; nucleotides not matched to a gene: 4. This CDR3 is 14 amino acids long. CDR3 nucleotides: TGTGCCAGCAGTGAAACGGGAGGGTGGGAGACCCAGTACTTC. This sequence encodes CASSETGGWETQYF.

Written as DNA, the CDR3 is TGCGCCAGCAGCCAAGATCAGGGAACTCATTACGAGCAGTACTTC. It is translated as CASSQDQGTHYEQYF. V usage is TRBV4-3 and J usage is TRBJ2-7, with D perhaps TRBD1 (5 bases). The CDR3 spans 15 residues. V was shortened by 0 bases and J by 4 bases, with 13 bases between the two germline ends. The germline V gene has CDR1 LGHNA and CDR2 YSLEER.

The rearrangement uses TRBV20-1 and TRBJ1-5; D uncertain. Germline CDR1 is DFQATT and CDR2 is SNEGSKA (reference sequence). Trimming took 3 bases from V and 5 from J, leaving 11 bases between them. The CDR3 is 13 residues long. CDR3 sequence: CSASVQAHQPQHF. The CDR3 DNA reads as TGCAGTGCTAGTGTTCAGGCTCATCAGCCCCAGCATTTT.

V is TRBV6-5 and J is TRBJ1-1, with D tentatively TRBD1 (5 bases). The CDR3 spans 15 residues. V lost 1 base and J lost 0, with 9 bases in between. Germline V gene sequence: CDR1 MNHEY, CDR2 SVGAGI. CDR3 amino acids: CASSYWGSMNTEAFF. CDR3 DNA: TGTGCCAGCAGTTACTGGGGCAGCATGAACACTGAAGCTTTCTTT.

For the CDR3, the DNA is TGTGCCAGCAGCCAAGAAGCCCTTCATAATTCACCCCTCCACTTT. It encodes CASSQEALHNSPLHF. The chain joins TRBV3-1 (or the pseudogene TRBV3-2) to TRBJ1-6; no clear D gene. Trimming left V 0 bases short and J 5 bases short, with 8 bases between. The CDR3 runs to 15 residues. The V gene's germline CDR1 is LGHDT and CDR2 YNNKEL (reference sequence).

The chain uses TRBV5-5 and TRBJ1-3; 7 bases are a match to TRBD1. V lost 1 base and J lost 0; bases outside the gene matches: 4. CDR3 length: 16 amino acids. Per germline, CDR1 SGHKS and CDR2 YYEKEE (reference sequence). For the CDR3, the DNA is TGTGCCAGCAGCTTGCCCCGGGACAGCTCTGGAAACACCATATATTTT. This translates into CASSLPRDSSGNTIYF. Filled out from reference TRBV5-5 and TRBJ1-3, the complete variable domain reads DAGVTQSPTHLIKTRGQQVTLRCSPISGHKSVSWYQQVLGQGPQFIFQYYEKEERGRGNFPDRFSARQFPNYSSELNVNALLLGDSALYLCASSLPRDSSGNTIYFGEGSWLTVV.

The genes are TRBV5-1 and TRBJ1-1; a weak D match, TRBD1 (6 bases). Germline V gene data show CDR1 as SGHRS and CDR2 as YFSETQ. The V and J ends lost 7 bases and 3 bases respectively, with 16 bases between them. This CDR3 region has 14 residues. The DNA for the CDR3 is TGCGCCAGCTCGAGCCAGGGGAGGGACACTGAAGCTTTCTTT. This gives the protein CASSSQGRDTEAFF.

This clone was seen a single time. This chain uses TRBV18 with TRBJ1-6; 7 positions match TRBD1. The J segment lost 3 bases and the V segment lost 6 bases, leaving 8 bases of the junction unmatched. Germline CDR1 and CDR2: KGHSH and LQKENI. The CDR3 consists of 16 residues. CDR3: CASSQRQGYYNSPLHF. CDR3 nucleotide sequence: TGTGCCAGCTCCCAAAGACAGGGCTACTATAATTCACCCCTCCACTTT.

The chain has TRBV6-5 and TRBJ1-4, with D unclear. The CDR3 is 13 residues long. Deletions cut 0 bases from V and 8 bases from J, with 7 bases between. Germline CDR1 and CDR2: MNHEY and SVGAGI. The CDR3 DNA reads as TGTGCCAGCAGTTACTCTTTTCGGGAAAAACTGTTTTTT. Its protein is CASSYSFREKLFF.

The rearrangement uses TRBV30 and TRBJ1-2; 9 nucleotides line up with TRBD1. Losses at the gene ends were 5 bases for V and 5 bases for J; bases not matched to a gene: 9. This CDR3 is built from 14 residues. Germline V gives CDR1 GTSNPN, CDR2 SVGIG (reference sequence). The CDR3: CAWSPGQGGYGYTF. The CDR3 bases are TGTGCCTGGTCCCCGGGACAGGGAGGGTATGGCTACACCTTC.

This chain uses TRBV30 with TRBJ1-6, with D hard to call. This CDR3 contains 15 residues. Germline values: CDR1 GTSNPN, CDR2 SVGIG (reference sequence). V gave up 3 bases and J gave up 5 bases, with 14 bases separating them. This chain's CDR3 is CAWRNTGSNNSPLHF. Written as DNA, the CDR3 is TGTGCCTGGAGAAACACCGGGAGTAATAATTCACCCCTCCACTTT.

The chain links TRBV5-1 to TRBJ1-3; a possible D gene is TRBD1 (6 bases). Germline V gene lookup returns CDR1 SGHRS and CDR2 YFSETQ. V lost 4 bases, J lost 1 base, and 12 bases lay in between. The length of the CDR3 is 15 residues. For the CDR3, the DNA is TGCGCCAGCAGCAAAACAGGGACGTCTGGAAACACCATATATTTT. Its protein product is CASSKTGTSGNTIYF.

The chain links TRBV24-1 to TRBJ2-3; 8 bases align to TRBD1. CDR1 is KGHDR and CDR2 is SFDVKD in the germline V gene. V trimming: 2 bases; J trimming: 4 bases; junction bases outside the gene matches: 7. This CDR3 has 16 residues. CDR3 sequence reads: CATSDSSGGWADTQYF. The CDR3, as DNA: TGTGCCACCAGTGATTCCTCAGGGGGCTGGGCAGATACGCAGTATTTT.

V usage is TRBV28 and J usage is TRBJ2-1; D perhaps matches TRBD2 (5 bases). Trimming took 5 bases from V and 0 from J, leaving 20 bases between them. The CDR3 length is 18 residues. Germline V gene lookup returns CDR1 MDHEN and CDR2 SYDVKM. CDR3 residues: CASSPVRGISFSYNEQFF. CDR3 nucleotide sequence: TGTGCCAGCAGTCCCGTTCGGGGAATCTCTTTCTCCTACAATGAGCAGTTCTTC.

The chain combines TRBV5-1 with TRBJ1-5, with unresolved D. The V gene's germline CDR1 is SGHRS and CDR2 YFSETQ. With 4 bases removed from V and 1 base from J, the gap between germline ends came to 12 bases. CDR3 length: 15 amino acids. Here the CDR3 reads CASSPASGSNQPQHF. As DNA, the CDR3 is TGCGCCAGCAGCCCGGCATCGGGAAGCAATCAGCCCCAGCATTTT.